This is a list of T cell receptor beta chains from one sample in a study of CD8+ T cells in alopecia areata. Clones were read by immunoSEQ multiplex PCR, and TCRdb kept only the in-frame ones, dropping some. The data show a few hundred thousand clones, about two fifths seen once. Sequencing used CD4+ T cells sorted from blood, obtained between weeks 30 and 35, from a patient treated with tofacitinib. The receptors derive from a human donor with alopecia areata. CDR3s include the opening cysteine and the closing phenylalanine or tryptophan. The order of the fields is D gene, clone size, V gene, J gene, CDR3 protein, CDR3 DNA. D genes are given only for firm matches. The size entry is marked missing in some rows and otherwise reads once, few, many or a size class.

TRBD1	.	TRBV6-5	TRBJ2-3	CASSPRQGTDTQYF	TGTGCCAGCAGTCCGCGACAGGGAACAGATACGCAGTATTTT
.	.	TRBV6-5	TRBJ1-4	CAISGSNEKLFF	TGTGCCATCAGTGGGTCTAATGAAAAACTGTTTTTT
.	.	TRBV6-6	TRBJ1-5	CASTLQGERQPQHF	TGTGCCAGCACCCTACAGGGAGAGCGTCAGCCCCAGCATTTT
.	many	TRBV7-9	TRBJ2-3	CASSLARGDPTDTQYF	TGTGCCAGCAGCTTAGCGCGCGGGGATCCGACAGATACGCAGTATTTT
.	.	TRBV14	TRBJ2-2	CASSRGGAGELFF	TGTGCCAGCAGCCGGGGTGGAGCCGGGGAGCTGTTTTTT
TRBD2	.	TRBV29-1	TRBJ2-1	CSVGFSGRLAHEQFF	TGCAGCGTTGGGTTCAGCGGGAGACTGGCGCATGAGCAGTTCTTC
.	.	TRBV13	TRBJ2-3	CASSFQGGAPDTQYF	TGTGCCAGCAGCTTTCAGGGGGGGGCCCCAGATACGCAGTATTTT
TRBD1	few	TRBV7-9	TRBJ1-1	CASSLNRGTNEAFF	TGTGCCAGCAGCTTGAACAGGGGTACGAATGAAGCTTTCTTT
.	.	TRBV7-9	TRBJ2-1	CASSLSNNEQFF	TGTGCCAGCAGCTTAAGTAACAATGAGCAGTTCTTC
TRBD1	.	TRBV7-9	TRBJ1-4	CASRRTGRLFF	TGTGCCAGCAGAAGGACAGGGAGACTGTTTTTT
TRBD1	.	TRBV30	TRBJ2-7	CACPGQGHEQYF	TGTGCCTGCCCCGGACAGGGTCATGAGCAGTACTTC
.	few	TRBV2	TRBJ2-5	CASSSREYGETQYF	TGTGCCAGCAGTTCGAGAGAGTACGGAGAGACCCAGTACTTC
TRBD1	.	TRBV15	TRBJ1-5	CATSRDRQGDFSNQPQHF	TGTGCCACCAGCAGAGATCGACAGGGGGACTTTAGCAATCAGCCCCAGCATTTT
.	few	TRBV5-6	TRBJ2-3	CASSSGRLGDTQYF	TGTGCCAGCAGCTCCGGACGACTTGGCGATACGCAGTATTTT
TRBD2	once	TRBV11-1	TRBJ2-7	CASSPQGAGASYEQYF	TGTGCCAGCAGCCCCCAGGGAGCGGGAGCCAGCTACGAGCAGTACTTC
TRBD1	.	TRBV19	TRBJ2-7	CASSLGQGWQYF	TGTGCCAGTAGTCTCGGACAGGGCTGGCAGTACTTC
.	.	TRBV6-1	TRBJ2-7	CASSERAATPPYEQYF	TGTGCCAGCAGTGAAAGGGCGGCTACTCCTCCATACGAGCAGTACTTC
TRBD1	.	TRBV5-4	TRBJ2-1	CASSLGGTNYNEQFF	TGTGCCAGCAGCTTAGGGGGCACCAACTACAATGAGCAGTTCTTC
TRBD2	.	TRBV7-8	TRBJ2-1	CASSFVVAGVNEQFF	TGTGCCAGCAGCTTCGTGGTAGCGGGAGTCAATGAGCAGTTCTTC
.	.	TRBV25-1	TRBJ1-2	CASSDFGASNYGYTF	TGTGCCAGCAGTGATTTCGGAGCCAGCAACTATGGCTACACCTTC
.	few	TRBV5-1	TRBJ2-1	CASSPHYNEQFF	TGCGCCAGCAGCCCACACTACAATGAGCAGTTCTTC
TRBD1	.	TRBV5-6	TRBJ1-2	CASSLRQGDGYTF	TGTGCCAGCAGCTTGCGACAGGGCGATGGCTACACCTTC
TRBD1	few	TRBV14	TRBJ1-1	CASSPQYGQGRNEAFF	TGTGCCAGCAGCCCTCAATATGGACAGGGAAGGAATGAAGCTTTCTTT
.	few	TRBV6-1	TRBJ2-7	CASVGGARYEQYF	TGTGCCAGCGTCGGGGGCGCTCGCTACGAGCAGTACTTC
TRBD2	.	TRBV25-1	TRBJ2-1	CASSGFGTSGYNEQFF	TGTGCCAGCAGTGGCTTCGGGACTAGCGGTTACAATGAGCAGTTCTTC
.	few	TRBV29-1	TRBJ1-4	CSVDEGGGTNEKLFF	TGCAGCGTTGATGAGGGGGGAGGGACTAATGAAAAACTGTTTTTT
TRBD1	many	TRBV5-4	TRBJ1-3	CASSQDRNGNTIYF	TGTGCCAGCAGCCAGGACAGGAACGGGAACACCATATATTTT
.	once	TRBV5-1	TRBJ2-1	CASSLAGVGYNEQFF	TGCGCCAGCAGCTTGGCGGGAGTGGGGTACAATGAGCAGTTCTTC
TRBD2	.	TRBV7-6	TRBJ2-3	CASSHFSSGGRADTQYF	TGTGCCAGCAGCCACTTCAGTAGCGGGGGAAGGGCAGATACGCAGTATTTT
TRBD2	once	TRBV7-2	TRBJ2-3	CASSRPGTSGGLGDTQYF	TGTGCCAGCAGCCGTCCCGGGACTAGCGGGGGGCTGGGAGATACGCAGTATTTT
TRBD2	.	TRBV27	TRBJ2-7	CASSPIAGDLREQYF	TGTGCCAGCAGCCCCATAGCGGGAGATTTACGCGAGCAGTACTTC
.	.	TRBV5-6	TRBJ2-3	CASSSTGTDTQYF	TGTGCCAGCAGCTCCACAGGGACAGATACGCAGTATTTT
.	few	TRBV7-9	TRBJ2-1	CASSPRPEGEQFF	TGTGCCAGCAGCCCTCGTCCCGAGGGTGAGCAGTTCTTC
TRBD2	.	TRBV7-8	TRBJ2-6	CASSLARLAPVSGANVLTF	TGTGCCAGCAGCTTAGCTCGACTAGCGCCCGTCTCTGGGGCCAACGTCCTGACTTTC
TRBD2	.	TRBV11-2	TRBJ2-1	CASSLDKGVAGYNEQFF	TGTGCCAGCAGCTTAGATAAGGGTGTAGCGGGATACAATGAGCAGTTCTTC
.	.	TRBV19	TRBJ2-3	CASRTTGSDTQYF	TGTGCCAGTAGGACCACAGGGTCAGATACGCAGTATTTT
.	.	TRBV6-1	TRBJ2-5	CASYADGARETQYF	TGTGCCAGCTACGCCGATGGGGCGAGGGAGACCCAGTACTTC
TRBD1	once	TRBV6-5	TRBJ2-7	CASSGQGRSYEQYF	TGTGCCAGCAGTGGACAGGGTCGGTCCTACGAGCAGTACTTC
.	few	TRBV5-1	TRBJ2-3	CASSLEVGRTDTQYF	TGCGCCAGCAGCTTGGAGGTGGGAAGGACAGATACGCAGTATTTT
.	once	TRBV27	TRBJ2-1	CASSPLGNEQFF	TGTGCCAGCAGTCCCCTGGGGAATGAGCAGTTCTTC
TRBD1	few	TRBV30	TRBJ2-7	CAWREPGQVILEQYF	TGTGCCTGGAGAGAACCGGGACAGGTTATTCTCGAGCAGTACTTC
TRBD2	.	TRBV9	TRBJ2-7	CASSGLAGDGPTYF	TGTGCCAGCAGCGGGCTAGCGGGAGATGGCCCTACGTACTTC
.	.	TRBV5-1	TRBJ1-1	CASSLGPTNTEAFF	TGCGCCAGCAGCCTCGGACCGACGAACACTGAAGCTTTCTTT
TRBD1	.	TRBV7-9	TRBJ2-2	CASSSSGTAFTGELFF	TGTGCCAGCAGCTCCTCCGGGACAGCCTTCACCGGGGAGCTGTTTTTT
.	few	TRBV7-9	TRBJ1-2	CASSLKGGEVYGYTF	TGTGCCAGCAGCTTAAAGGGTGGGGAGGTCTATGGCTACACCTTC
.	few	TRBV29-1	TRBJ1-2	CSVEGGYPNYGYTF	TGCAGCGTTGAAGGGGGCTACCCCAACTATGGCTACACCTTC
.	few	TRBV2	TRBJ2-1	CASSDSQVYNEQFF	TGTGCCAGCAGTGATTCGCAGGTATACAATGAGCAGTTCTTC
.	.	TRBV9	TRBJ1-1	CASSASLGNTEAFF	TGTGCCAGCAGCGCCTCCCTGGGAAACACTGAAGCTTTCTTT
.	.	TRBV30	TRBJ2-1	CAWSPPVRRLSYNEQFF	TGTGCCTGGAGTCCGCCGGTGAGAAGGTTATCCTACAATGAGCAGTTCTTC
TRBD1	.	TRBV6-5	TRBJ2-7	CASTNGDRSNEQYF	TGTGCCAGCACCAACGGGGACAGGAGCAACGAGCAGTACTTC